This is a list of T cell receptor beta chains from one sample in a study of neoadjuvant nivolumab and ipilimumab in lung cancer. Libraries were prepared by immunoSEQ multiplex PCR; TCRdb keeps only in-frame clonotypes and omits some of them. The table shows 25,000 to 30,000 clones, with around 76% occurring only once. The sample consisted of tumor tissue, taken after neoadjuvant nivolumab, alone or with ipilimumab, at or shortly before surgery. All receptors come from an adult with non-small cell lung cancer. Each CDR3 is given with its conserved first and last residue. Each record gives: D gene, V gene, J gene, CDR3 length, clone size, CDR3 protein, CDR3 DNA. D genes are given only for firm matches. Expanded clones are given a class, and other clones once, few, many or no size at all.

>NA|TRBV30|TRBJ1-1|11|NA
CAVERGTEAFF
TGTGCCGTCGAACGGGGAACTGAAGCTTTCTTT
>TRBD2|TRBV5-1|TRBJ2-2|15|once
CASSLLAGETGELFF
TGCGCCAGCAGCTTACTAGCGGGGGAGACCGGGGAGCTGTTTTTT
>NA|TRBV11-2|TRBJ1-1|11|NA
CAIRGRVEAFF
TGTGCCATCAGGGGACGTGTTGAAGCTTTCTTT
>TRBD2|TRBV9|TRBJ2-4|15|NA
CASSLSGAAKNIQYF
TGTGCCAGCTCCCTGAGCGGGGCCGCCAAAAACATTCAGTACTTC
>NA|TRBV5-6|TRBJ2-3|17|NA
CASSWSKEGLRTDTQYF
TGTGCCAGCAGCTGGTCGAAGGAGGGGCTTCGCACAGATACGCAGTATTTT
>TRBD1|TRBV7-6|TRBJ2-7|15|NA
CASSQGQVWASEQYF
TGTGCCAGCAGCCAAGGACAGGTCTGGGCCTCCGAGCAGTACTTC
>TRBD1|TRBV27|TRBJ2-7|14|NA
CASRRGTGAYEQYF
TGTGCCAGCAGAAGGGGGACAGGGGCCTACGAGCAGTACTTC
>NA|TRBV2|TRBJ1-2|14|NA
CASSGGGPNYGYTF
TGTGCCAGCAGCGGCGGGGGGCCCAACTATGGCTACACCTTC
>TRBD1|TRBV5-6|TRBJ2-7|14|NA
CASSFWDRGYEQYF
TGTGCCAGCAGCTTCTGGGACAGGGGTTACGAGCAGTACTTC
>TRBD1|TRBV29-1|TRBJ1-2|14|NA
CSVEPWDRAYGYTF
TGCAGCGTAGAACCTTGGGACAGGGCCTATGGCTACACCTTC
>NA|TRBV5-6|TRBJ2-4|13|few
CASSLAAKNIQYF
TGTGCCAGCAGCTTGGCAGCCAAAAACATTCAGTACTTC
>NA|TRBV11-3|TRBJ1-6|13|once
CASSLDRDSPLHF
TGTGCCAGCAGCTTAGACAGGGATTCACCCCTCCACTTT
>NA|TRBV5-4|TRBJ1-2|12|NA
CASSYRRPQSSF
TGTGCCAGCAGCTACAGACGGCCCCAGTCCTCCTTC
>NA|TRBV7-7|TRBJ2-7|13|NA
CASSRNQGDEQYF
TGTGCTAGCAGCCGCAATCAGGGCGACGAGCAGTACTTC
>NA|TRBV30|TRBJ1-6|11|NA
CAWSVSSPLHF
TGTGCCTGGAGTGTGTCGTCGCCCCTCCACTTT
>TRBD1|TRBV7-2|TRBJ1-6|17|NA
CASSPGTESSYNSPLHF
TGTGCCAGCAGCCCGGGGACAGAGAGCTCCTATAATTCACCCCTCCACTTT
>NA|TRBV7-2|TRBJ2-7|15|once
CASSLVARLAYEQYF
TGTGCCAGCAGCTTAGTCGCGCGACTTGCTTACGAGCAGTACTTC
>NA|TRBV11-2|TRBJ1-4|15|NA
CASSLSQDSYEKLFF
TGTGCCAGCAGCTTAAGTCAGGATTCGTATGAAAAACTGTTTTTT
>NA|TRBV9|TRBJ1-2|13|NA
CASSVLKVGGYTF
TGTGCCAGCAGCGTCCTCAAGGTTGGTGGCTACACCTTC
>NA|TRBV9|TRBJ1-2|16|few
CASSVEADPITNGYTF
TGTGCCAGCAGCGTAGAGGCGGACCCGATAACTAATGGCTACACCTTC
>NA|TRBV29-1|TRBJ2-5|15|NA
CSVEDYSGTQETQYF
TGCAGCGTTGAAGATTACTCAGGGACCCAAGAGACCCAGTACTTC
>TRBD1|TRBV5-4|TRBJ1-1|17|NA
CASSSQTGDNLNTEAFF
TGTGCCAGCAGCTCGCAGACAGGGGATAACTTGAACACTGAAGCTTTCTTT
>NA|TRBV15|TRBJ2-5|15|NA
CATSRGGQTQETQYF
TGTGCCACCAGCAGGGGTGGACAGACCCAAGAGACCCAGTACTTC
>NA|TRBV7-9|TRBJ1-1|11|NA
CASSRTFEAFF
TGTGCCAGCAGCAGAACGTTTGAAGCTTTCTTT
>NA|TRBV2|TRBJ2-7|14|NA
CASSVRASTYEQYF
TGTGCCAGCAGTGTCCGGGCCTCCACCTACGAGCAGTACTTC
>NA|TRBV6-5|TRBJ1-2|12|few
CATSDRLNGYTF
TGTGCGACTTCGGACAGACTGAATGGCTACACCTTC
>NA|TRBV6-1|TRBJ2-3|15|NA
CASRRGGVSTDTQYF
TGTGCCAGCAGAAGGGGGGGCGTAAGCACAGATACGCAGTATTTT
>NA|TRBV5-4|TRBJ2-5|17|few
CASSLDLDLVGQETQYF
TGTGCCAGCAGCTTGGATTTGGACCTCGTGGGCCAAGAGACCCAGTACTTC